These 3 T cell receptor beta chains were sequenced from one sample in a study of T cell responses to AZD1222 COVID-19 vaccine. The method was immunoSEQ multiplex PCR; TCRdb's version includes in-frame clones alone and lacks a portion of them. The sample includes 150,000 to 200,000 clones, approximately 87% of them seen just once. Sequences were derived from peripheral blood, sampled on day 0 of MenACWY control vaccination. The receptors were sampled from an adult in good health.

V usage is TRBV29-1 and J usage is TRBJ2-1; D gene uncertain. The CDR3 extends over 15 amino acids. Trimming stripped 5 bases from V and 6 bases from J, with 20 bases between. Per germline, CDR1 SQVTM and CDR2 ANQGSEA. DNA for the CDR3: TGCAGCGTTTCTAGTGGGGTTAGAAGAGGCAATGAGCAGTTCTTC. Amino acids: CSVSSGVRRGNEQFF.

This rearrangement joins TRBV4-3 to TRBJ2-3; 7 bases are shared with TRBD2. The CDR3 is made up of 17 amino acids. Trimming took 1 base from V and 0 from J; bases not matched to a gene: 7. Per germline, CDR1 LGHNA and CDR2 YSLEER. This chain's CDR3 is CASSQVPGGGSTDTQYF. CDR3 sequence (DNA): TGCGCCAGCAGCCAAGTTCCTGGGGGGGGGAGCACAGATACGCAGTATTTT.

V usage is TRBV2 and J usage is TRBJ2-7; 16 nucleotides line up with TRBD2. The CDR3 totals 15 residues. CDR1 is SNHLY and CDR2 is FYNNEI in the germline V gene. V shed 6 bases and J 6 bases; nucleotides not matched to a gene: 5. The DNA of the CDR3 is TGTGCCAGCAGGGGGACTAGCGGGAGGGCCGGCGAGCAGTACTTC. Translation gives CASRGTSGRAGEQYF.